This paragraph reports one T cell receptor (beta chain). Its antigen is as yet unknown. This sample is part of a study of T cells after yellow fever vaccination. A single record per CDR3 protein comes from TCRdb applying MiXCR to the 5' RACE reads. The repertoire includes 250,000 to 400,000 distinct CDR3 sequences, roughly 3.9% of them detected once, and under 30% sits in the top ten. Overall study results and limits: Post-booster samples contained most primary-vaccination clones (approximately 97% CD4, approximately 88% CD8).

The sample consisted of PBMCs, taken 5 days after the yellow fever booster vaccination. The source is a man younger than 35 who received the YFV17D yellow fever vaccine.

The CDR3 nucleotides are TGTGCCAGCAGCTTCCCTAGCGGGGGGCACAGCACAGATACGCAGTATTTT. This gives the protein CASSFPSGGHSTDTQYF. The J gene is TRBJ2-3, the V gene TRBV5-8; TRBD2 matches 11 bases. The CDR3 is made up of 17 amino acids. Germline-derived CDR1 and CDR2 are SGHTS and YDEGEE. Unmatched junction bases numbered 5, after V lost 2 bases and J lost 0 bases.